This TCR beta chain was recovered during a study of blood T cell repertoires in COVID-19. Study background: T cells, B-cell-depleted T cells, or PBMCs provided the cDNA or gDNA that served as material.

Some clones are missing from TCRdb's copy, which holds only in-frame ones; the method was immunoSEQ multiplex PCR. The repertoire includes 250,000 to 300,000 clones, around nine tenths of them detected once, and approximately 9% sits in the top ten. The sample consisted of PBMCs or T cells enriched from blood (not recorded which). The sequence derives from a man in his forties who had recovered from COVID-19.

DNA of the CDR3: TGCGCCAGCAGCTTGGTGGGATCGGGGGACTCTGGCGTTTACGAAAAACTGTTTTTT. Translation: CASSLVGSGDSGVYEKLFF. The rearrangement links TRBV5-1 to TRBJ1-4, with D possibly matching TRBD1 (5 bases). CDR3 length: 19 residues. Germline-derived CDR1 and CDR2 are SGHRS and YFSETQ. The V and J ends lost 0 bases and 8 bases respectively, with 26 bases between them. The whole variable domain, filled in from reference TRBV5-1 and TRBJ1-4, reads KAGVTQTPRYLIKTRGQQVTLSCSPISGHRSVSWYQQTPGQGLQFLFEYFSETQRNKGNFPGRFSGRQFSNSRSEMNVSTLELGDSALYLCASSLVGSGDSGVYEKLFFGSGTQLSVL.